This T cell receptor beta chain was captured in a study of response to subunit inactivated influenza vaccine (dated by TCRdb to the late 2010s). Regarding the complete study: Deep quantitative T cell receptor repertoire profiling was used in the study to track responses to a trivalent subunit inactivated influenza vaccine. On the study overall, not on this receptor specifically: It was suggested by the authors that each seasonal influenza vaccination may recruit only a limited number of new T cells.

From V the trimming removes 3 bases and from J it removes 2 bases, while the gene matches leave 14 bases of the junction unaccounted for. CDR1 and CDR2, per the germline V gene (reference sequence), are DFQATT and SNEGSKA. The CDR3 sequence holds 17 residues, the cysteine and phenylalanine included. CDR3 DNA only is kept here, 51 bases in frame from base 1. The library was prepared using RT-PCR. Data came from an Illumina HiSeq 2500. TCRdb reprocessing: public reads trimmed at Q25 with fastp, clones called with MiXCR, in-frame beta chains kept. CDR3 protein sequences are deduplicated, and each keeps its most common genes and DNA. The sample table shows about 830,000 distinct CDR3 sequences, and about a fifth are seen once. The top ten hold approximately 10% of the sample. With regard to this clonotype: The clone's antigen remains unknown. The sample holds no much larger clone one base away, and base qualities are not on file.

Sequenced here: PBMCs from blood, sampled 5 to 6 days after vaccination. The TCR comes from a man aged 45 to 65 who received an inactivated influenza vaccine. Donor details come from another sample of the same person, matched by shared clones. The chain is assembled from TRBV20-1 and TRBJ2-5, with 8 bases in between that match TRBD1. The CDR3 protein is CSASSGQGARRQETQYF. The nucleotide sequence reads TGCAGTGCTAGTTCCGGGCAGGGGGCGCGGAGGCAAGAGACCCAGTACTTC.